This passage covers 26 T cell receptor beta chains from one sample sequenced in a study of liver allograft versus peripheral blood T cells. In the study overall: Graft-liver T cell receptor repertoires were compared against recipient peripheral blood repertoires.

TCRdb re-derived calls from the reads in MiXCR, one entry per CDR3 protein. The sample lists over 10,000 distinct CDR3 sequences, about 20% seen once, with around 14% in the top ten. The receptors derive from a human patient who had a liver transplant. The graft donor may have contributed some T cells.

There are many counts of this clonotype. The V gene is TRBV9, the J gene TRBJ2-5; maybe TRBD1 (5 bases). This CDR3 has 15 amino acids. CDR1 is SGDLS, CDR2 YYNGEE, per germline. Deletions cut 0 bases from V and 2 bases from J, with 11 bases between. DNA of the CDR3: TGTGCCAGCAGCGTAGCGCAGGGTGGGCAAGAGACCCAGTACTTC. It translates to CASSVAQGGQETQYF.

The J gene is TRBJ1-1, the V gene TRBV7-3, with unresolved D. The V gene's germline CDR1 is SGHTA and CDR2 FQGTGA. V was shortened by 2 bases and J by 1 base, with 5 bases between the two germline ends. CDR3 size: 13 residues. The CDR3 region has the DNA TGTGCCAGCAGCTTAGACCCGAACACTGAAGCTTTCTTT. It translates to CASSLDPNTEAFF.

This clonotype was seen a handful of times. The V gene is TRBV5-6, the J gene TRBJ1-3; TRBD1 matches at 8 bases. The CDR3 is 15 amino acids. CDR1 and CDR2 from the germline V gene are SGHDT and YYEEEE. The ends lost 4 bases at V and 3 bases at J; junction bases unmatched: 6. CDR3 protein: CASSASGTGGNTIYF. CDR3 nucleotides: TGTGCCAGCAGCGCTTCCGGGACAGGTGGAAACACCATATATTTT.

This chain connects TRBV9 to TRBJ2-1; tentatively, D is TRBD1 or TRBD2 (5 bases each). V lost 3 bases to trimming and J lost 4 bases, with 14 bases between them. The CDR3 length is 15 residues. Germline lookup yields CDR1 SGDLS and CDR2 YYNGEE. The CDR3 region has the DNA TGTGCCAGCAGCGGGGGACCCGATGGTTACAATGAGCAGTTCTTC. Its protein is CASSGGPDGYNEQFF.

J is TRBJ1-2 and V is TRBV28; TRBD1 is a possible D gene (5 bases). The V end was cut by 5 bases, the J end by 7 bases, with 20 bases between. The CDR3 consists of 15 residues. The germline V gene encodes CDR1 MDHEN and CDR2 SYDVKM. The chain's CDR3 is CASSRKTVGVGGYTF. The CDR3 nucleotides are TGTGCCAGCAGTCGGAAGACAGTCGGAGTAGGTGGCTACACCTTC.

The rearrangement uses TRBV12-3 or TRBV12-4 and TRBJ2-5, with D possibly called TRBD1 or TRBD2 (5 bases each). Trimming left V 4 bases short and J 6 bases short, with 9 bases between. This CDR3 has 12 residues. The CDR3: CASSSRGQTQYF. The CDR3 coding sequence is TGTGCCAGCAGTTCTCGGGGACAGACCCAGTACTTC.

This clonotype was recorded many times. The chain uses TRBV15 and TRBJ1-4; no reliable D call. Germline-derived CDR1 and CDR2 are LNHNV and YYDKDF (reference sequence). CDR3 length equals 12 residues. Deletions cut 3 bases from V and 4 bases from J, with 3 bases between. The CDR3: CATSRFNEKLFF. The CDR3 coding sequence is TGTGCCACCAGCAGGTTTAATGAAAAACTGTTTTTT.

The chain has TRBV6-1 and TRBJ2-7; no definite D call. The germline gives CDR1 MNHNS, CDR2 SASEGT. V lost 6 bases and J lost 3, with 15 bases in between. The CDR3 is made up of 14 amino acids. In DNA form, the CDR3 reads TGTGCCAGCAGGGACGAACCGACCAGCTACGAGCAGTACTTC. It is translated as CASRDEPTSYEQYF.

The J gene is TRBJ2-6, the V gene TRBV6-1, with 11 positions matching TRBD2. The ends lost 5 bases at V and 17 bases at J; junction bases unmatched: 20. The CDR3 is 17 residues long. The germline CDR1 and CDR2 sequences are MNHNS and SASEGT. CDR3 DNA: TGTGCCAGCAGTAGACTAGCGGGACCCTCTGGGGCCAACATCATGACTTTC. Protein product: CASSRLAGPSGANIMTF.

This sequence joins TRBV20-1 and TRBJ1-4, with no clear D. Germline V CDR1 and CDR2: DFQATT, SNEGSKA (reference sequence). With 7 bases removed from V and 8 bases from J, the gap between germline ends came to 8 bases. The CDR3 has 10 residues. CDR3 DNA sequence: TGCAGTGTTCGAGGAGAAAAACTGTTTTTT. This gives the protein CSVRGEKLFF.

The V gene is TRBV20-1, the J gene TRBJ1-1; D is possibly TRBD1 (5 bases). CDR1 and CDR2 from the germline V gene are DFQATT and SNEGSKA (reference sequence). The CDR3 has 15 residues. Trimming pared 0 bases from V and 2 bases from J, leaving 13 bases between. The CDR3 loop is CSAREGGRGNTEAFF. DNA of the CDR3: TGCAGTGCTAGAGAGGGGGGGAGGGGCAACACTGAAGCTTTCTTT.

This clonotype was counted many times. The V gene is TRBV6-5, the J gene TRBJ1-3, with unresolved D. The length of the CDR3 is 15 residues. The germline V gene encodes CDR1 MNHEY and CDR2 SVGAGI. Trimming stripped 2 bases from V and 0 bases from J, with 8 bases between. CDR3 in amino acids: CASSYGQDSGNTIYF. The CDR3 DNA reads TGTGCCAGCAGTTACGGGCAGGACTCTGGAAACACCATATATTTT.

The rearrangement links TRBV11-1 to TRBJ2-3, with TRBD2 matching over 8 bases. Trimming removed 5 bases from V and 4 bases from J; junction bases left unmatched: 11. This CDR3 region has 16 residues. The germline V gene has CDR1 SGHAT and CDR2 FQDESV (reference sequence). CDR3 sequence (DNA): TGTGCCAGCAGCGCCGGGGGGGGCGGCTTGCCAGATACGCAGTATTTT. Translation gives CASSAGGGGLPDTQYF.

This clonotype was seen at least ten times. The V gene is TRBV18, the J gene TRBJ1-6; no clear D gene. The CDR3 extends over 15 amino acids. CDR1 and CDR2 from the germline V gene are KGHSH and LQKENI. V was trimmed by 6 bases and J by 8 bases, leaving 17 bases between them. CDR3 protein: CASSRDPDPDSPLHF. As DNA, the CDR3 is TGTGCCAGCTCTCGTGACCCGGACCCGGATTCACCCCTCCACTTT.

This clonotype is labeled medium-sized. The rearrangement links TRBV10-3 to TRBJ2-1; D is undetermined. V was cut by 0 bases and J by 12 bases, with 12 bases left in between. The CDR3 has 13 residues. Germline loops: CDR1 ENHRY, CDR2 SYGVKD. The CDR3 region has the DNA TGTGCCATCAGTGAGTCATCCTCTCCTGCGCAGTTCTTC. Amino acid sequence: CAISESSSPAQFF.

In its sample, this clonotype is medium-sized. The genes are TRBV29-1 and TRBJ1-1, with D possibly matching TRBD1 (6 bases). Germline lookup yields CDR1 SQVTM and CDR2 ANQGSEA. CDR3 length: 13 residues. Deletions cut 7 bases from V and 1 base from J, with 13 bases between. The CDR3 bases are TGCAGCGCCGCCCAGGGGACGAACACTGAAGCTTTCTTT. Residues: CSAAQGTNTEAFF.

The V gene is TRBV28, the J gene TRBJ2-5, with 9 bases aligning to TRBD2. After removal of 4 bases from V and 5 bases from J, the junction contained 8 bases not matched to a gene. From germline, CDR1 is MDHEN and CDR2 SYDVKM. The CDR3 covers 15 residues. CDR3 residues: CASSYSGSSWETQYF. The DNA for the CDR3 is TGTGCCAGCAGTTATAGCGGGAGTTCGTGGGAGACCCAGTACTTC.

The sample holds many counts of this clonotype. V and J are TRBV28 and TRBJ1-1; D might be TRBD1 (6 bases). Trimming stripped 3 bases from V and 1 base from J, with 12 bases between. Germline V gives CDR1 MDHEN, CDR2 SYDVKM. The CDR3 is made up of 15 amino acids. Here the CDR3 reads CASSFQDRKNTEAFF. CDR3 nucleotide sequence: TGTGCCAGCAGTTTTCAGGACAGAAAGAACACTGAAGCTTTCTTT.

A few counts support this clonotype. This chain links TRBV28 with TRBJ2-7; D ambiguous. The CDR3 extends over 12 amino acids. With 5 bases removed from V and 6 bases from J, the gap between germline ends came to 11 bases. Looked up from germline, CDR1 is MDHEN and CDR2 is SYDVKM. CDR3 amino acids: CASSGPHGEQYF. In DNA, the CDR3 is TGTGCCAGCAGTGGGCCGCATGGCGAGCAGTACTTC.

This sequence joins TRBV28 and TRBJ1-2; D is uncertain. Deletions cut 5 bases from V and 0 bases from J, with 7 bases between. Germline V gene data show CDR1 as MDHEN and CDR2 as SYDVKM. The CDR3 extends over 13 amino acids. The CDR3 sequence is CASSPSANYGYTF. The CDR3 coding sequence is TGTGCCAGCAGTCCGTCAGCTAACTATGGCTACACCTTC.

A few counts support this clonotype. The rearrangement links TRBV28 to TRBJ2-1, with 8 bases identical to TRBD1. With V trimmed by 2 bases and J by 5 bases, 11 bases remained unmatched. This CDR3 region has 17 residues. Germline V gene lookup returns CDR1 MDHEN and CDR2 SYDVKM. This chain's CDR3 is CASSLKSWTGFDNEQFF. The DNA for the CDR3 is TGTGCCAGCAGTTTAAAATCTTGGACAGGGTTCGACAATGAGCAGTTCTTC.

This clonotype was counted a few times. The rearrangement links TRBV7-2 to TRBJ2-7; 10 bases are a match to TRBD1. The CDR3 covers 15 residues. V trimming: 5 bases; J trimming: 5 bases; junction bases outside the gene matches: 9. Germline lookup yields CDR1 SGHTA and CDR2 FQGNSA. The CDR3 loop is CASSRTGTGAHEQYF. The CDR3 nucleotides are TGTGCCAGCAGCCGCACCGGGACAGGGGCCCACGAGCAGTACTTC.

V gene TRBV12-3 or TRBV12-4 combines with J gene TRBJ2-1, with a weak D call TRBD1 (6 bases). CDR3 length: 15 amino acids. Trimming removed 6 bases at V and 0 bases at J, with 12 bases between. The CDR3 here is CASSSTGFSYNEQFF. In DNA form, the CDR3 reads TGTGCCAGCAGCTCCACAGGGTTCTCCTACAATGAGCAGTTCTTC.

The rearrangement joins TRBV7-3 to TRBJ1-5, with 8 bases aligning to TRBD1. V shed 5 bases and J 6 bases; nucleotides not matched to a gene: 3. The CDR3 totals 13 residues. Germline CDR1 reads SGHTA; CDR2 reads FQGTGA. This CDR3 reads CASSLDRVQPQHF. DNA of the CDR3: TGTGCCAGCAGCCTGGACAGGGTTCAGCCCCAGCATTTT.

This clonotype was counted a few times. The V gene is TRBV19, the J gene TRBJ2-1, with TRBD2 matching 10 bases. From germline, CDR1 is LNHDA and CDR2 SQIVND (reference sequence). The junction had 8 bases not matched to a gene; V was cut back by 3 bases and J by 9 bases. There are 15 residues in the CDR3. The CDR3 reads CASSITSGRVGEQFF. The DNA of the CDR3 is TGTGCCAGTAGTATTACAAGCGGGAGGGTTGGTGAGCAGTTCTTC. The full variable domain, its missing parts supplied by reference TRBV19 and TRBJ2-1, is DGGITQSPKYLFRKEGQNVTLSCEQNLNHDAMYWYRQDPGQGLRLIYYSQIVNDFQKGDIAEGYSVSREKKESFPLTVTSAQKNPTAFYLCASSITSGRVGEQFFGPGTRLTVL.

This rearrangement joins TRBV6-2 or TRBV6-3 to TRBJ1-6; D unclear. CDR1 and CDR2 from the germline V gene are MNHEY and SVGEGT. The CDR3 runs 13 residues. V dropped 6 bases and J dropped 8 bases, with 11 bases sitting between them. In nucleotides, the CDR3 is TGTGCCAGCAGCCCTCTGAGGGATTCACCCCTCCACTTT. Its translation: CASSPLRDSPLHF.